What follows describes a single T cell receptor beta chain. As originally analysed: Amplification of reference gene primers was used by the study to estimate nucleated cell counts. Only in-frame clones appear in the TCRdb table, and some are missing; sequencing was by immunoSEQ multiplex PCR. D and trimming were read from the DNA, whereas the V and J calls and clone size are those reported in that table. This table has under 300,000 clones, around 85% appearing once. This record belongs to a study of blood T cell repertoires in COVID-19. This CDR3 contains 13 residues. The germline gives CDR1 DFQATT, CDR2 SNEGSKA (reference sequence). V was trimmed by 3 bases and J by 1 base, leaving 8 bases between them.

The rearrangement joins TRBV20-1 to TRBJ2-3; D is ambiguous. The sequenced material came from peripheral blood. This clonotype was obtained from an elderly woman with acute or convalescent COVID-19. In nucleotides, the CDR3 is TGCAGTGCTAGTGAGCTACGCACAGATACGCAGTATTTT. Translation gives CSASELRTDTQYF.